A single sample gave rise to the 5 T cell receptor beta chains below, sequenced in a study of blood T cells in healthy people across ages. Next came a second PCR, run for roughly 6 to 11 cycles, which used a sample-barcoded 5' primer along with a J-beta primer mix. TCRdb re-derived calls from the 5' RACE reads in MiXCR, one entry per CDR3 protein. The sample lists roughly 1,500,000 distinct CDR3 sequences, approximately 40% occurring once. Sequenced: blood. The receptors stem from a woman younger than 30 in good health.

This clonotype was counted a few times. The rearrangement joins TRBV12-3 or TRBV12-4 to TRBJ2-7; D unresolved. This CDR3 contains 13 residues. Between the trimmed V and J ends, which lost 5 bases and 4 bases, there was a span of 12 bases. In DNA form, the CDR3 reads TGTGCCAGCAGTCTACAGCCAGAGTACGAGCAGTACTTC. Its translation is CASSLQPEYEQYF.

The chain carries TRBV6-2 or TRBV6-3 and TRBJ1-5, with D maybe TRBD1 (5 bases). Trimming removed 6 bases at V and 7 bases at J, with 16 bases between. CDR3 size: 14 residues. Germline CDR1 MNHEY, CDR2 SVGEGT. The CDR3 protein is CASRPGTWAQPQHF. The CDR3 DNA follows: TGTGCCAGCAGACCCGGGACCTGGGCCCAGCCCCAGCATTTT.

The genes are TRBV6-1 and TRBJ2-2; TRBD2 agrees at 11 bases. Germline lookup yields CDR1 MNHNS and CDR2 SASEGT. V gave up 4 bases and J gave up 1 base; unmatched junction bases: 2. CDR3 length: 16 amino acids. In DNA form, the CDR3 reads TGTGCCAGCAGTGTTAGCGGGGGGGGGAACACCGGGGAGCTGTTTTTT. Translation: CASSVSGGGNTGELFF.

The J gene is TRBJ2-5, the V gene TRBV6-5; 8 bases map to TRBD1. The ends lost 0 bases at V and 5 bases at J; junction bases unmatched: 8. There are 16 residues in the CDR3. Germline lookup yields CDR1 MNHEY and CDR2 SVGAGI. The CDR3 DNA sequence: TGTGCCAGCAGTTACTCGAGCAGGGGGCCTGCGGAGACCCAGTACTTC. Protein product: CASSYSSRGPAETQYF.

This chain connects TRBV6-5 to TRBJ1-2; D call uncertain. The CDR3 is 14 residues long. Germline V gene data show CDR1 as MNHEY and CDR2 as SVGAGI. Between the trimmed V and J ends, which lost 0 bases and 2 bases, there was a span of 7 bases. The CDR3: CASSYSIGNYGYTF. The CDR3 nucleotides are TGTGCCAGCAGTTACTCTATCGGGAACTATGGCTACACCTTC.